What follows is one T cell receptor beta chain and its context. Its target is not known. Trimming removed 3 bases at V and 1 base at J, with 11 bases between. The CDR3 extends over 15 amino acids. The germline CDR1 and CDR2 sequences are SEHNR and FQNEAQ (reference sequence). The data originate from a study of T cells in localized non-small cell lung cancer. Study-wide findings and caveats: Higher blood T cell density went with longer overall survival. Sequencing, confined to only one tumor region, leaves heterogeneity possible. Paired adjacent lung recovered a median around 59 of the top 100 tumor clones. Adjacent uninvolved lung tissue had the highest T cell clonality, exceeding tumor.

Some clones are missing from TCRdb's copy, which holds only in-frame ones; the method was immunoSEQ multiplex PCR. Of about 41,000 clones listed, about nine tenths are singletons. The source material was peripheral blood, sampled before any cancer treatment. V is TRBV7-9 and J is TRBJ2-3; perhaps TRBD2 as D (7 bases). This sequence originates from an older female donor with stage I squamous cell lung carcinoma. The CDR3 bases are TGTGCCAGCAGCTTCTGGGAGGGGGGCACAGATACGCAGTATTTT. Protein: CASSFWEGGTDTQYF.